A selection of T cell receptor beta chains follows, all from one sample in a study of T cells after yellow fever vaccination. TCRdb reanalysed the 5' RACE reads using MiXCR and keeps one entry per CDR3 protein. The sample contains about 400,000 distinct CDR3 sequences, 6.2% of which appear only once. The sample consisted of PBMCs, taken 5 days after the yellow fever booster vaccination. The source of these receptors is a man younger than 45 who received the YFV17D yellow fever vaccine. CDR3s include the opening cysteine and the closing phenylalanine or tryptophan. The D gene is left open where the match is weak. Clone size is stated in some rows and not others, as once, few, many or a class when expanded.

cdr3_nt cdr3_aa j_call v_call clone_size d_call
TGTGCCTGGAGCCCTCCCGGTAGTTTGAACACTGAAGCTTTCTTT CAWSPPGSLNTEAFF TRBJ1-1 TRBV30 few .
TGCGCCAGCAGCCAAGATGGTGGGAGTTCCCCCTACGAGCAGTACTTC CASSQDGGSSPYEQYF TRBJ2-7 TRBV4-3 . .
TGTGCCAGCAGTTTAATGTCTCGGGGGCCCTACGAGCAGTACTTC CASSLMSRGPYEQYF TRBJ2-7 TRBV27 . .
TGTGCCACCAGCAGAGATAGGCAGGGACCCGGTGAAGCTTTCTTT CATSRDRQGPGEAFF TRBJ1-1 TRBV15 . .
TGTGCCAGCAGCCAAGGCAGGGACAGGAGGCCCCAAGAGACCCAGTACTTC CASSQGRDRRPQETQYF TRBJ2-5 TRBV3-1 . TRBD1
TGTGCCAGCAGTTTGGCAGGGATTAACACCGGGGAGCTGTTTTTT CASSLAGINTGELFF TRBJ2-2 TRBV28 many .
TGTGCCAGCAGTCGAGGACTAGCGGGAACTGCTAGCACAGATACGCAGTATTTT CASSRGLAGTASTDTQYF TRBJ2-3 TRBV27 . TRBD2
TGTGCCAGCAGTGATCCCGGGACAGGGGCCGGGGAGCTGTTTTTT CASSDPGTGAGELFF TRBJ2-2 TRBV25-1 . TRBD1
TGTGCCAGCAGCAAATTACGACGTCCCAAAAACATTCAGTACTTC CASSKLRRPKNIQYF TRBJ2-4 TRBV21-1 few .
TGTGCCAGCAGCCAAGCCTCCGCCGGGACCAGTTACGAGCAGTACTTC CASSQASAGTSYEQYF TRBJ2-7 TRBV4-2 . .
TGCAGGCCTGGACTAGCGGGAGGAGATACGCAGTATTTT CRPGLAGGDTQYF TRBJ2-3 TRBV20-1 many TRBD2
TGCGCCAGCAGCTTCCCCGGGTTCGAGCAGTACTTC CASSFPGFEQYF TRBJ2-7 TRBV5-1 many .
TGCAGTGCTAGGGACATTTATAGCAATCAGCCCCAGCATTTT CSARDIYSNQPQHF TRBJ1-5 TRBV20-1 . .
TGCAGTGCGCCCGCTCACTACAATGAGCAGTTCTTC CSAPAHYNEQFF TRBJ2-1 TRBV20-1 many .
TGTGCCAGCAGCCAGACCGGGACTAGCGTTTCCTACAATGAGCAGTTCTTC CASSQTGTSVSYNEQFF TRBJ2-1 TRBV3-1 few TRBD2
TGTGCCAGCAGTTTTTCCGTGGCCTATGGCTACACCTTC CASSFSVAYGYTF TRBJ1-2 TRBV28 . .
TGCGCCAGCAGCCAAGATCCCATGACTAGCGGTATATTCGATACGCAGTATTTT CASSQDPMTSGIFDTQYF TRBJ2-3 TRBV4-3 many TRBD2
TGCACCGTAGGGGAGGGCACTATACCGACTAGCGGGATGTCAGATACGCAGTATTTT CTVGEGTIPTSGMSDTQYF TRBJ2-3 TRBV29-1 . TRBD2
TGTGCCAGCAGCAACCAACGGCAGAGCACTGAAGCTTTCTTT CASSNQRQSTEAFF TRBJ1-1 TRBV21-1 few .
TGTGCCAGCAGCTTAGAAGCCCTGGGGGCGGGAGGCCCAACCGGGGAGCTGTTTTTT CASSLEALGAGGPTGELFF TRBJ2-2 TRBV7-6 many TRBD2
TGCGGGTCGCTCGTATCAGGGGATGAAAAACTGTTTTTT CGSLVSGDEKLFF TRBJ1-4 TRBV20-1 . .
TGTGCCAGCTCGATGGGACCAAACACCGGGGAGCTGTTTTTT CASSMGPNTGELFF TRBJ2-2 TRBV18 few .
TGTGCCAGCAGCTTAGGAGGGCCCCGCGGGAGGGCCATAGATACGCAGTATTTT CASSLGGPRGRAIDTQYF TRBJ2-3 TRBV11-2 many TRBD2
TGTGCCAGCAGCCCGGGAGGGGCAAACCAAGAGACCCAGTACTTC CASSPGGANQETQYF TRBJ2-5 TRBV5-4 . TRBD2
TGTGCCAGCATCCAGAGACTAGCGGGACCCATCTCCTACAATGAGCAGTTCTTC CASIQRLAGPISYNEQFF TRBJ2-1 TRBV27 few TRBD2
TGCAGTGCTAGAGTAGGGAGCACTGAAGCTTTCTTT CSARVGSTEAFF TRBJ1-1 TRBV20-1 many .
TGTGCCAGCAGTTTTCAGGGACTAAATGAGCAGTTCTTC CASSFQGLNEQFF TRBJ2-1 TRBV27 many TRBD2
TGTGCCAGCAGCTTAGTGGGCCCCGGGGGCACCGGGGAGCTGTTTTTT CASSLVGPGGTGELFF TRBJ2-2 TRBV7-2 many .
TGTGCCAGCAGCCATAGCTCATCTCGAGAGCAGTTCTTC CASSHSSSREQFF TRBJ2-1 TRBV5-6 few .
TGCAGTGCTAGAGTGAAGACTAGCGGATTCTACGAGCAGTACTTC CSARVKTSGFYEQYF TRBJ2-7 TRBV20-1 few TRBD2
TGCAGTGCCACCTCGTGGACTAGCGGGAGACAAGAGACCCAGTACTTC CSATSWTSGRQETQYF TRBJ2-5 TRBV20-1 . TRBD2
TGCGCCAGCAGCCTGGACCAGCTCACAGATACGCAGTATTTT CASSLDQLTDTQYF TRBJ2-3 TRBV5-1 few .
TGCAGTGCTAGAGAATTGGACGGATCCTACGAGCAGTACTTC CSARELDGSYEQYF TRBJ2-7 TRBV20-1 . .
TGTGCCAGCAGCTTGGGACGGTGGGACACTGAAGCTTTCTTT CASSLGRWDTEAFF TRBJ1-1 TRBV7-8 many .
TGTGCCAGCAGCCCTGGGACACAGTACGAGCAGTACTTC CASSPGTQYEQYF TRBJ2-7 TRBV7-6 . .
TGTGCCAGCAACAGTGTGGACTTATCCCTAAGCTTC CASNSVDLSLSF TRBJ2-1 TRBV16 . .
TGCAGTGCTAGTTCCGAAGAGACCCAGTACTTC CSASSEETQYF TRBJ2-5 TRBV20-1 few .
TGCAGTGCACCCCCCCATGCGGGAGGCGGAGTAGATACGCAGTATTTT CSAPPHAGGGVDTQYF TRBJ2-3 TRBV20-1 many TRBD2
TGTGCCACCCAGGCTAGCGGGAGGGACAATGAGCAGTTCTTC CATQASGRDNEQFF TRBJ2-1 TRBV28 many TRBD2
TGTGCCAGCAGTACGCCCGGGACTAGCGGGAGTAGGGCCTACAATGAGCAGTTCTTC CASSTPGTSGSRAYNEQFF TRBJ2-1 TRBV6-2/TRBV6-3 few TRBD2
TGTGCCAGCAGCATATCGACAGGGGACTCTCGGACCCAGTACTTC CASSISTGDSRTQYF TRBJ2-5 TRBV13 few TRBD1
TGTGCCTGGAGTTCTAGCGCGGGGGTGGAGCAGTTCTTC CAWSSSAGVEQFF TRBJ2-1 TRBV30 few TRBD2
TGCAGTGCTAGAGGTTGGGGGACGAACACCGGGGAGCTGTTTTTT CSARGWGTNTGELFF TRBJ2-2 TRBV20-1 few .
TGTGCCAGCAGCTTCATGGGACTAGCGGGATCCCCCGGCAATGAGCAGTTCTTC CASSFMGLAGSPGNEQFF TRBJ2-1 TRBV7-3 . TRBD2
TGTGCCAGCAGCTTAGCTTTGGTCACTAGCGGAACTCGGTCCTACGAGCAGTACTTC CASSLALVTSGTRSYEQYF TRBJ2-7 TRBV7-8 . TRBD2
TGTGCCAGCAGCTTAACCGGACTAGCGCGGGGGAATGAGCAGTTCTTC CASSLTGLARGNEQFF TRBJ2-1 TRBV7-6 . TRBD2
TGCGCCAGCAGTCAATCCGGGACAGGGGCTGGAGAGACCCAGTACTTC CASSQSGTGAGETQYF TRBJ2-5 TRBV23-1 many TRBD1
TGTGCCACCAGTGATTTGAACGGGATCCAAGAGACCCAGTACTTC CATSDLNGIQETQYF TRBJ2-5 TRBV24-1 few .
TGTGCCAGCAGCCTAAAAGGAGGGTCTCAAGAGACCCAGTACTTC CASSLKGGSQETQYF TRBJ2-5 TRBV7-9 few .
TGTGCCAGCAGCGTTTTGAAAAGCTCCTACAATGAGCAGTTCTTC CASSVLKSSYNEQFF TRBJ2-1 TRBV9 . .
TGCGCCAGCAGCTTTCGGCCGGGGGCCCCCAATGAGCAGTTCTTC CASSFRPGAPNEQFF TRBJ2-1 TRBV5-1 many .
TGTGCCAGCAGCTTAAGGCTAGCATCAGATACGCAGTATTTT CASSLRLASDTQYF TRBJ2-3 TRBV7-9 . .
TGCGCCAGCAGCTGGGCGGAAAGAGCCGGGGCCAACGTCCTGACTTTC CASSWAERAGANVLTF TRBJ2-6 TRBV5-1 . .
TGTGCCAGTAGCGGGAGTTTCTACAATGAGCAGTTCTTC CASSGSFYNEQFF TRBJ2-1 TRBV19 . .
TGTGCCAGCAGTGCGCGGGGTTTCGCCGGGGAGCTGTTTTTT CASSARGFAGELFF TRBJ2-2 TRBV12-3/TRBV12-4 . .